This note documents a single T cell receptor (beta chain) sequence. This clonotype registers as medium-sized (0.01 to 0.1%) within its sample. No cognate antigen has been identified for it. No much larger clone is present one base from it, and per-base qualities are unavailable. These data come from a study. Sequencing used an Illumina MiSeq. TCRdb reworked the public reads: Q25 trimming with fastp, MiXCR clone assembly, productive beta chains retained. Each entry is one CDR3 protein sequence, shown with its most common DNA and genes. Counted in this sample were roughly 1,900 distinct CDR3 sequences; roughly 8% of them appeared once. 10% to 15% of the sample goes to the ten largest clones. The CDR3 runs 15 amino acids, cysteine and phenylalanine included. Only the CDR3 region is kept as DNA, spanning 45 bases read in frame from base 1. The germline V and J ends show losses of 10 bases and 6 bases respectively, and no gene match explains 11 bases of the junction. Looking up the germline V gene (reference sequence) yields CDR1 MNHNY and CDR2 SVGAGI.

This TCR was recovered from a human donor with rheumatoid arthritis. The sequence is built from TRBV6-6 and TRBJ2-7, and TRBD2 aligns with 14 junction nucleotides. What was sequenced was CD4+ T cells from peripheral blood. The base sequence is TGTGCCACCGCCGGGACTAGCGGGAGTCTGGGCGAGCAGTACTTC. Its protein product is CATAGTSGSLGEQYF.